The TCR beta chain under discussion was sequenced for a study of Graves' ophthalmopathy and Graves' hyperthyroidism. The study, taken as a whole, reports: Blood shared most expanded thyroid clonotypes above 0.001 frequency. From stable hyperthyroidism, ophthalmopathy was separated by a 13-signature model with about 88% sensitivity and less than 82% specificity.

This CDR3 is 15 amino acids long. V was pared by 4 bases and J by 2 bases, with 14 bases between. CDR1 and CDR2 (germline): MNHEY, SVGAGI. Amplified material comprised TCR beta CDR3 regions derived from RNA transcripts. First-round RT-PCR with HTBI primers preceded a second-round multiplex PCR. TCRdb re-derived calls from the multiplex PCR reads in MiXCR, one entry per CDR3 protein. Found here are 560,000 or so distinct CDR3 sequences, under 45% of them singletons; the top ten hold about 4.6%. This clonotype was seen a few times. The antigen is not known. The gene calls are TRBV6-5 and TRBJ2-5; either TRBD1 or TRBD2 may fit D (5 bases each). Sequenced input: peripheral blood or thyroid tissue (not recorded which). The clonotype originates from an adult man with Graves' hyperthyroidism. The CDR3 nucleotides are TGTGCCAGCAGTTCCGGGGCAGCAGTACAAGAGACCCAGTACTTC. Amino acids: CASSSGAAVQETQYF.